Shown below are 8 T cell receptor beta chains from a single sample sequenced in a study of blood T cell repertoires in COVID-19. The data were produced by immunoSEQ multiplex PCR, yet TCRdb's version contains in-frame clones alone and is incomplete. Of roughly 43,000 clones listed, around 86% are singletons. The sample comprised peripheral blood. Receptors were obtained from a woman of 80 years or more with acute or convalescent COVID-19.

J is TRBJ1-4 and V is TRBV16, with no clear D. This CDR3 is built from 15 residues. Germline CDR1 KGHSY, CDR2 FQNENV. V lost 0 bases to trimming and J lost 3 bases, with 8 bases between them. CDR3 sequence reads: CASSQSRGSNEKLFF. In nucleotides, the CDR3 is TGTGCCAGCAGCCAATCTCGAGGGTCTAATGAAAAACTGTTTTTT. The variable domain in full, completed from reference TRBV16 and TRBJ1-4, reads GEEVAQTPKHLVRGEGQKAKLYCAPIKGHSYVFWYQQVLKNEFKFLISFQNENVFDETGMPKERFSAKCLPNSPCSLEIQATKLEDSAVYFCASSQSRGSNEKLFFGSGTQLSVL.

CDR3 protein: CASSMSSGELFF. In DNA, the CDR3 is TGTGCCAGTAGTATGTCCTCCGGGGAGCTGTTTTTT. The V gene is TRBV19, the J gene TRBJ2-2, with D hard to call. The V gene lost 3 bases and the J gene lost 6 bases, with 5 bases spanning the gap. The CDR3 has 12 amino acids. The V gene's germline CDR1 is LNHDA and CDR2 SQIVND (reference sequence).

This chain links TRBV28 with TRBJ1-4, with D possibly matching TRBD1 (5 bases). The V gene lost 6 bases and the J gene lost 4 bases, with 15 bases spanning the gap. There are 15 residues in the CDR3. Germline CDR1 is MDHEN and CDR2 is SYDVKM. CDR3 amino acids: CASRTVGRGNEKLFF. CDR3 coding DNA: TGTGCCAGCAGGACCGTGGGGCGGGGTAATGAAAAACTGTTTTTT. The whole variable domain, filled in from reference TRBV28 and TRBJ1-4, reads DVKVTQSSRYLVKRTGEKVFLECVQDMDHENMFWYRQDPGLGLRLIYFSYDVKMKEKGDIPEGYSVSREKKERFSLILESASTNQTSMYLCASRTVGRGNEKLFFGSGTQLSVL.

The CDR3 spells CASSGGGTEAFF. CDR3 in DNA: TGTGCCAGCTCCGGGGGTGGGACTGAAGCTTTCTTT. The V call is TRBV6-5, the J call TRBJ1-1; tentative D call: TRBD1 (5 bases). V was clipped by 8 bases and J by 5 bases, with 12 bases between them. This CDR3 contains 12 residues. Germline lookup yields CDR1 MNHEY and CDR2 SVGAGI.

The gene calls are TRBV7-9 and TRBJ1-5; 9 bases agree with TRBD1. Losses at the gene ends were 11 bases for V and 5 bases for J; bases not matched to a gene: 7. The CDR3 is made up of 13 amino acids. Per germline, CDR1 SEHNR and CDR2 FQNEAQ (reference sequence). The CDR3 region is CAARDREDQPQHF. In DNA form, the CDR3 reads TGTGCCGCCAGGGACAGGGAGGATCAGCCCCAGCATTTT.

The rearrangement links TRBV7-8 to TRBJ2-5, with D perhaps TRBD2 (6 bases). Trimming cost V 3 bases and J 5 bases, with 13 bases left between them. This CDR3 region has 14 residues. The germline gives CDR1 SGHVS, CDR2 FQNEAQ. The CDR3 spells CASSFASGGETQYF. The DNA of the CDR3 is TGTGCCAGCAGCTTCGCAAGCGGAGGGGAGACCCAGTACTTC.

The gene calls are TRBV3-1 (or the pseudogene TRBV3-2) and TRBJ1-6; D unclear. Germline-derived CDR1 and CDR2 are LGHDT and YNNKEL (reference sequence). The V end lost 1 base, the J end lost 5 bases, and 6 bases lay between the germline ends. The CDR3 runs 14 residues. The chain's CDR3 is CASSQGQDNSPLHF. Written as DNA, the CDR3 is TGTGCCAGCAGCCAAGGCCAGGATAATTCACCCCTCCACTTT.

CDR3 sequence reads: CASIEQAGGYTGELFF. DNA of the CDR3: TGTGCCAGCATCGAACAGGCGGGGGGCTACACCGGGGAGCTGTTTTTT. The chain employs TRBV5-6 and TRBJ2-2; 8 nucleotides agree with TRBD2. Germline CDR1 SGHDT, CDR2 YYEEEE. The CDR3 is 16 residues long. Trimming took 6 bases from V and 3 from J; bases not matched to a gene: 10.